The clone carrying this T cell receptor (beta chain) was observed a handful of times. Profiled with immunoSEQ multiplex PCR; TCRdb holds only in-frame clones, not every one. The data contain some 100,000 clones, roughly 95% of them singletons. This sample stems from a study of technical replicates of blood from several donors. Germline V CDR1 and CDR2: MGHRA, YSYEKL. CDR3 size: 16 residues. With 4 bases clipped from V and 4 bases from J, the junction kept 8 bases outside the gene matches. The sequence was obtained from a human donor in good health. The chain links TRBV4-1 to TRBJ2-1, with TRBD2 matching over 9 bases. Sequencing used T cells isolated from PBMCs. The CDR3 reads CASSPNVAGGYNEQFF. As DNA, the CDR3 is TGCGCCAGCAGCCCGAATGTGGCGGGAGGGTACAATGAGCAGTTCTTC.